This T cell receptor (beta chain) was documented in a study of blood T cell repertoires in COVID-19. Using immunoSEQ multiplex PCR, the repertoire was profiled, and TCRdb retains in-frame clones only, with some absent. The sample consists of roughly 250,000 clones, about 87% of them appearing once. Trimming at V came to 4 bases and at J to 4 bases, leaving 11 bases not matched to a gene. The CDR3 length is 17 residues. Germline V gives CDR1 LGHNA, CDR2 YSLEER. This chain uses TRBV4-3 with TRBJ2-7; 12 bases fit TRBD2. The source material was PBMCs or T cells enriched from blood (not recorded which). The TCR sequence derives from a woman aged 45-65 years who had recovered from COVID-19. The CDR3 reads CASSPERGLAGGYEQYF. The CDR3, as DNA: TGCGCCAGCAGCCCAGAGCGGGGGCTAGCGGGGGGGTACGAGCAGTACTTC.